The text below deals with one T cell receptor (beta chain). Its antigen remains unknown. The source of the sample is a study of T cell responses to AZD1222 COVID-19 vaccine. Study results and caveats: Along spike, vaccine-associated CD4 TCRs were found throughout, with dominance at 160-218 and 743-854. Clonal diversity was possibly underestimated, and white British individuals and females predominated among donors.

Libraries were prepared by immunoSEQ multiplex PCR; TCRdb keeps only in-frame clonotypes and omits some of them. The table lists roughly 120,000 clones, about 90% of them singletons. The CDR3 runs to 14 residues. Germline lookup yields CDR1 SGHDT and CDR2 YYEEEE. V lost 6 bases, J lost 4 bases, and 7 bases stayed unmatched. Sequenced material: peripheral blood, taken on day 0 of MenACWY control vaccination. The origin of this receptor is an adult in good health. This chain links TRBV5-6 with TRBJ2-5; 9 nucleotides agree with TRBD2. CDR3: CASTPSGIGETQYF. In DNA form, the CDR3 reads TGTGCCAGCACCCCTAGCGGGATCGGAGAGACCCAGTACTTC.